The rows below give T cell receptor beta chains drawn from one sample of a study of T cell responses to AZD1222 COVID-19 vaccine. Only in-frame clones appear in the TCRdb table, and some are missing; sequencing was by immunoSEQ multiplex PCR. The repertoire holds 90,000 to 100,000 clones, with roughly 88% as singletons. Sequenced here: peripheral blood, sampled on day 0 of AZD1222 vaccination. The receptor source for this set is an adult in good health. Each CDR3 is given with its conserved first and last residue. A D gene is named only where the DNA matches it firmly. Clone size is given for some rows only: seen once, a few or many times, or a class if the clone is expanded.

abundance	d_gene	j_gene	v_gene	CDR3nt	CDR3aa
.	.	TRBJ2-5	TRBV24-1	TGTGCCACCAGTGAGTCGGGACTCTCCCAAGAGACCCAGTACTTC	CATSESGLSQETQYF
once	TRBD2	TRBJ2-2	TRBV27	TGTGCCAGCAGCTTCGGGACTAGCGAACCCGGGGAGCTGTTTTTT	CASSFGTSEPGELFF
once	TRBD2	TRBJ2-7	TRBV5-1	TGCGCCAGCAGCTTGGGAGCTAGCGGGAGTTCGAATTCCTACGAGCAGTACTTC	CASSLGASGSSNSYEQYF
.	TRBD1	TRBJ1-1	TRBV10-3	TGTGCCATCAGTGAACAGGGGGCAACGGCTTTCTTT	CAISEQGATAFF
.	.	TRBJ2-2	TRBV11-3	TGTGCCAGCAGCTTAGACCAGGCGATCACCGGGGAGCTGTTTTTT	CASSLDQAITGELFF
.	TRBD1	TRBJ2-7	TRBV18	TGTGCCAGCTCACCACTACAGGGACAGTCCTCCTACGAGCAGTACTTC	CASSPLQGQSSYEQYF
.	.	TRBJ1-4	TRBV7-2	TGTGCCAGCAGCTTAGGGGGGGGGAATGAAAAACTGTTTTTT	CASSLGGGNEKLFF
.	.	TRBJ1-4	TRBV5-1	TGCGCCAGCAGCTTGAGTGGGCCTAATGAAAAACTGTTTTTT	CASSLSGPNEKLFF
.	TRBD1	TRBJ1-1	TRBV3-1/TRBV3-2	TGTGCCAGCAGCCCAGAACGTAGGACAGGGGCTGAAGCTTTCTTT	CASSPERRTGAEAFF
.	.	TRBJ2-3	TRBV5-1	TGCGCCAGCAGCTTGGAACTCCATGGATCTAGCACAGATACGCAGTATTTT	CASSLELHGSSTDTQYF
.	.	TRBJ1-4	TRBV10-2	TGCGCCAGCGGAAAGTCAGGGGCAACTAATGAAAAACTGTTTTTT	CASGKSGATNEKLFF
.	.	TRBJ2-2	TRBV6-5	TGTGCCAGCAGTTACTCGGGGACCCTCACCGGGGAGCTGTTTTTT	CASSYSGTLTGELFF
.	.	TRBJ2-7	TRBV20-1	TGCAGTGCTAGATTAACCTACGAGCAGTACTTC	CSARLTYEQYF
.	.	TRBJ1-1	TRBV30	TGTGCCTGGAGGGCTACAGGTTTCGAAGCTTTCTTT	CAWRATGFEAFF
.	.	TRBJ2-4	TRBV28	TGTGCCAGCAGTGGGGTTTCAGGGACGGACATTCAGTACTTC	CASSGVSGTDIQYF
.	TRBD2	TRBJ2-1	TRBV29-1	TGCAGCGTTGGGGCTAGCGGGAGTAAATCCTACAATGAGCAGTTCTTC	CSVGASGSKSYNEQFF
.	.	TRBJ2-2	TRBV15	TGTGCCACCAGCAGAGATTCGAGCACCGGGGAGCTGTTTTTT	CATSRDSSTGELFF
.	.	TRBJ1-3	TRBV28	TGTGCCAGCAGTTTTTCGGTCCGGGGAAACACCATATATTTT	CASSFSVRGNTIYF
.	TRBD2	TRBJ2-3	TRBV4-3	TGCGCCAGCAGCCAAGATGGGACTAGATTCACAGATACGCAGTATTTT	CASSQDGTRFTDTQYF
.	.	TRBJ1-1	TRBV7-9	TGTGCCAGCAGCCTTCAGGGGAGTAGCACTGAAGCTTTCTTT	CASSLQGSSTEAFF
.	TRBD2	TRBJ2-3	TRBV4-2	TGTGCCAGCAGCCATGGTGGGCTAGCGGGAGATATAGATACGCAGTATTTT	CASSHGGLAGDIDTQYF
.	TRBD1	TRBJ1-1	TRBV5-1	TGCGCCAGCAGCTCACAGGGGACCGGCACTGAAGCTTTCTTT	CASSSQGTGTEAFF
medium-sized	.	TRBJ1-4	TRBV4-2	TGTGCCAGCAGCCAAGTTTTCGCGGCTAATGAAAAACTGTTTTTT	CASSQVFAANEKLFF
.	.	TRBJ1-2	TRBV18	TGTGCCAGCTCCGACAGGTCCTATGGCTACACCTTC	CASSDRSYGYTF
few	.	TRBJ1-5	TRBV27	TGTGCCAGCAGTTTGGACAGCAATCAGCCCCAGCATTTT	CASSLDSNQPQHF
.	TRBD2	TRBJ2-5	TRBV18	TGTGCCAGCTCACCTCCTACTAGCGGGAAAGAGACCCAGTACTTC	CASSPPTSGKETQYF
.	.	TRBJ1-5	TRBV28	TGTGCCAGCAGAGCTCCCGGACAGAATCAGCCCCAGCATTTT	CASRAPGQNQPQHF
.	.	TRBJ2-2	TRBV5-1	TGCGCCAGCAGCTCACAGCCGGGCCCTCTGTTTTTT	CASSSQPGPLFF
.	.	TRBJ2-3	TRBV24-1	TGTGCCACCAGTGATTTCGAGCGGGGCACAGATACGCAGTATTTT	CATSDFERGTDTQYF
.	TRBD1	TRBJ1-1	TRBV13	TGTGCCAGCAGCTCAGGACAGGGATTCACTGAAGCTTTCTTT	CASSSGQGFTEAFF
once	.	TRBJ1-6	TRBV5-5	TGTGCCAGCAGCTTGGGCATCCAAGGCTATAATTCACCCCTCCACTTT	CASSLGIQGYNSPLHF
.	TRBD1	TRBJ1-5	TRBV29-1	TGCAGCGCCGTGGACAGGGTGGATCAGCCCCAGCATTTT	CSAVDRVDQPQHF